These T cell receptor beta chains were read from a single sample in a study of vaccination and CD4 T cells after COVID-19. Each CDR3 protein is one row after TCRdb ran MiXCR on the PCR reads. Of around 20,000 distinct CDR3 sequences in the sample, roughly 46% were seen once. No cognate antigen is known for these TCRs. Sequencing was performed on CD4+ T cells from blood, cultured in vitro, taken before SARS-CoV-2 vaccination. These receptors originate from a human donor who had recovered from COVID-19. Each CDR3 is given with its conserved first and last residue. The D gene is left open where the match is weak. The size of a clone is reported for some rows only, either as once, few or many, or as a class for expanded clones.

J gene,D gene,V gene,clone size,CDR3 protein,CDR3 DNA
TRBJ2-3,.,TRBV20-1,.,CSARDLKRQPSTDTQYF,TGCAGTGCTAGAGATCTTAAACGACAGCCGAGCACAGATACGCAGTATTTT
TRBJ2-2,.,TRBV7-2,few,CASSRKRGNTGELFF,TGTGCCAGCAGCCGGAAGCGAGGGAACACCGGGGAGCTGTTTTTT
TRBJ2-5,.,TRBV20-1,.,CSARDWRDLRAQYF,TGCAGTGCTAGAGATTGGCGGGACCTCCGGGCCCAGTACTTC
TRBJ2-7,.,TRBV2,.,CASSEQLYEQYF,TGTGCCAGCAGTGAGCAACTCTACGAGCAGTACTTC
TRBJ1-1,TRBD1,TRBV2,few,CASRRDRDTEAFF,TGTGCCAGCAGACGGGACAGGGACACTGAAGCTTTCTTT
TRBJ2-2,.,TRBV5-4,.,CASSLTGEAGELFF,TGTGCCAGCAGCTTAACAGGGGAGGCCGGGGAGCTGTTTTTT
TRBJ1-5,TRBD1,TRBV19,few,CASSTQTGGRGNQPQHF,TGTGCCAGTAGTACCCAGACAGGGGGCAGGGGCAATCAGCCCCAGCATTTT
TRBJ1-3,TRBD1,TRBV10-3,.,CAIRQGDTGNTIYF,TGTGCCATCAGGCAGGGGGATACTGGAAACACCATATATTTT
TRBJ1-1,.,TRBV7-3,.,CASSPEGLNTEAFF,TGTGCCAGCAGCCCGGAGGGCCTGAACACTGAAGCTTTCTTT
TRBJ1-6,.,TRBV12-3/TRBV12-4,few,CASTPPGGSGSPLHF,TGTGCCAGCACACCACCCGGAGGTTCGGGCTCACCCCTCCACTTT
TRBJ1-2,.,TRBV25-1,few,CASSDRVWGYTF,TGTGCCAGCAGTGACAGAGTGTGGGGCTACACCTTC
TRBJ1-2,.,TRBV5-4,.,CASSFYGGLDGYTF,TGTGCCAGCAGTTTCTACGGGGGGCTGGATGGCTACACCTTC
TRBJ1-6,.,TRBV12-3/TRBV12-4,few,CASRRVPDSPLHF,TGTGCCAGCAGACGAGTCCCAGATTCACCCCTCCACTTT
TRBJ2-3,.,TRBV7-9,.,CASSPFLKIESTDTQYF,TGTGCCAGCAGCCCCTTTCTGAAGATCGAAAGCACAGATACGCAGTATTTT
TRBJ1-2,.,TRBV19,few,CASSVGQVSNYGYTF,TGTGCCAGTAGTGTGGGACAAGTCTCTAACTATGGCTACACCTTC
TRBJ2-1,TRBD2,TRBV10-2,few,CASSEDGGTSGFF,TGCGCCAGCAGTGAAGATGGTGGGACTAGCGGGTTCTTC
TRBJ1-2,TRBD1,TRBV27,.,CASKRAGGAFGYTF,TGTGCCAGCAAGCGCGCAGGGGGCGCGTTTGGCTACACCTTC